The following is a T cell receptor beta chain sequence with its context. The data belong to a study of blood T cell repertoires in COVID-19. The J segment lost 5 bases and the V segment lost 1 base, leaving 9 bases of the junction unmatched. This CDR3 has 17 residues. Germline lookup yields CDR1 SGHRS and CDR2 YFSETQ. The protocol was immunoSEQ multiplex PCR, while the TCRdb copy is restricted to in-frame clones and leaves out a portion. The sample carries 150,000 to 200,000 clones, more than 70% recorded once. The chain is built from TRBV5-1 and TRBJ2-2; TRBD2 aligns across 9 bases. This receptor was obtained from a woman aged 25 to 39 who had recovered from COVID-19. Sequenced: PBMCs or T cells enriched from blood (not recorded which). CDR3 loop: CASSLSNSGSGTGELFF. The CDR3 DNA sequence: TGCGCCAGCAGCTTGTCTAATAGCGGGAGCGGTACCGGGGAGCTGTTTTTT.